This T cell receptor beta chain was retrieved from a study of T-cell memory formation after mild COVID-19 (dated by TCRdb to the early 2020s). Background for the entire study: TCR sequence clusters from the two donors were found to be largely donor specific. In two donors, T-cell clones that expanded and contracted after mild COVID-19 were tracked by sequencing TCRalpha and TCRbeta repertoires over time. Two young, previously healthy adult volunteers made up the cohort, one male and one female. The study at large found these results: Only a couple of mild cases were covered in the study, and larger cohorts including severe cases with pre-infection samples were considered necessary. SARS-CoV-2 specificity was not confirmed for the second-wave clones peaking on day 37. Clones contracting from day 15 to 85 had balanced CD4/CD8 phenotypes, while a second wave expanding from day 15 to 37 was biased towards CD4+. Contracting CD4+ clones were found mainly in CM and EM memory subsets, while CD8+ clones were enriched in EMRA. Some responding clones were detected in pre-infection memory, which suggested that pre-existing cross-reactive memory T cells had joined the SARS-CoV-2 response.

Sequencing used an Illumina NovaSeq 6000. Using 5'RACE with constant-segment primers, TCRalpha and TCRbeta cDNA libraries were constructed, with sample barcodes and unique molecular identifiers added in the process. RNA was extracted from every sample with Trizol reagent. Amplification of the libraries took two PCR steps, and the second step added a second sample barcode plus Illumina TruSeq adapters. Sequencing of libraries was performed on an Illumina NovaSeq with 2 x 150 bp paired-end reads. In the source study's methods: With migec v1.2.7, reads were demultiplexed and then collapsed into UMI-guided consensus sequences. Using mixcr v2.1.11, UMI consensuses were aligned to TRA and TRB V and J templates and then assembled into clonotypes. A clonotype was counted as expanded or contracted only when both edgeR and NoisET called the clonotype significant, with the noise models trained on biological replicates. edgeR calls used a false discovery rate-adjusted p below 0.01 and a log2 fold-change threshold of 1. As an exploratory analysis of dynamics, max-normalized trajectories of the 1000 most abundant clonotypes were examined by PCA with hierarchical clustering. Separately sequenced CD4+ and CD8+ repertoires were used to assign a CD4 or CD8 phenotype to each responding clone. TCRdb took the public reads, trimmed them with fastp at Q25, ran MiXCR for clone calling and kept in-frame beta chains. A single entry per CDR3 protein holds the most common genes and DNA from its merged rows. The V and J calls come from TCRdb's annotation, not from the publication. This sample lists around 400,000 distinct CDR3 sequences; approximately 25% were detected once. The ten largest account for around 8.8% of the sample.

Ficoll-Paque density gradient centrifugation was the method used to isolate PBMCs. As to this clonotype: The antigen it binds to is not known. No clone much larger than this one lies a single base away; base qualities are absent.

For CDR1 and CDR2, the germline V gene lists SGHTA and FQGNSA. A distance of 18 bases separates the germline ends of V and J, which lose 6 bases and 1 base respectively. The CDR3, cysteine through phenylalanine, is 16 amino acids long. Only the CDR3 portion is preserved as DNA: 48 bases, with reading frame beginning at the first base. The sequence is built from TRBV7-2 and TRBJ1-1, with the D gene too uncertain to name. This TCR was recovered from an adult woman who had mild COVID-19 (a few samples of this study predate the infection). The sample titles of this study are shuffled in the database, so cell type and time point are left out; the donor was told from shared clones. Sequencing was performed on PBMCs or a T cell subset sorted from them (not recorded which). Here the CDR3 is given as CASSYDIREGNTEAFF. The DNA sequence is as follows: TGTGCCAGCAGTTACGACATTCGGGAGGGGAACACTGAAGCTTTCTTT.